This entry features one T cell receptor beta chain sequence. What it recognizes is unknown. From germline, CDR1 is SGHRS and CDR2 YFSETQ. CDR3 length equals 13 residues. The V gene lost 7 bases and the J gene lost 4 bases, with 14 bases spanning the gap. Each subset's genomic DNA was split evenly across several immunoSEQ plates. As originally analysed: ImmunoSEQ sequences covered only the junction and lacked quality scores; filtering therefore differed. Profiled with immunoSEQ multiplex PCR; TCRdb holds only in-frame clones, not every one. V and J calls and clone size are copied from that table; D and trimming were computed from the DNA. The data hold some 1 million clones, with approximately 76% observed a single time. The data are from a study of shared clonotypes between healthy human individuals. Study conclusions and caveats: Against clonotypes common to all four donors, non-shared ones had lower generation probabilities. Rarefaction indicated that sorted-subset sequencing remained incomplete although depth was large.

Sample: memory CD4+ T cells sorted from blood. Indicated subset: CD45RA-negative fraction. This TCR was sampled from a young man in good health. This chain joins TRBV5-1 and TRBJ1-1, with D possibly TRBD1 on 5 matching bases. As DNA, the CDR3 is TGCGCCAGCCAGTGGGATGGGGGCACTGAAGCTTTCTTT. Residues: CASQWDGGTEAFF.